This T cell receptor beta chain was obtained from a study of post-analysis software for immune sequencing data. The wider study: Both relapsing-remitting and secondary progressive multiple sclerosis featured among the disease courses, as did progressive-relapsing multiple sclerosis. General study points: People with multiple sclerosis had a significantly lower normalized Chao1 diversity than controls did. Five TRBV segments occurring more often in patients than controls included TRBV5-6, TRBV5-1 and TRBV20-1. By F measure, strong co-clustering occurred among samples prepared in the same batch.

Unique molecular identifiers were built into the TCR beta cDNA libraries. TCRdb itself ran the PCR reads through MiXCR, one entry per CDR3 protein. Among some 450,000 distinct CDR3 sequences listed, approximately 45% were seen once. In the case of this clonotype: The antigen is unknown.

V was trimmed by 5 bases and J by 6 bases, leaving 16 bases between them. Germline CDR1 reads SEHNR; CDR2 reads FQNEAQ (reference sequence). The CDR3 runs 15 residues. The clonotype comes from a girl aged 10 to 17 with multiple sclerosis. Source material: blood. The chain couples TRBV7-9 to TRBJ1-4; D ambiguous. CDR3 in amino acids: CASSPSGRAHEKLFF. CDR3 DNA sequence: TGTGCCAGCAGCCCGTCGGGAAGAGCTCATGAAAAACTGTTTTTT.